This passage covers 32 T cell receptor beta chains from one sample sequenced in a study of regulatory T cells in long-lasting Graves disease. Through Arm-PCR of CDR3 regions and iRepertoire HTBI primers, TCR beta libraries were built. TCRdb used MiXCR to reprocess the multiplex PCR reads, holding one entry per CDR3 protein. The sample has 390,000 or so distinct CDR3 sequences, roughly 10% seen once. Time point noted: newly diagnosed GD, antithyroid drugs for less than 3 months. PBMCs provided the RNA from which the TCR library was made. Separately, the same data were catalogued under a study of T cells in Graves' hyperthyroidism and ophthalmopathy.

Sample: peripheral blood mononuclear cells (PBMCs), taken at new diagnosis, from a patient treated with antithyroid drugs. The origin of the receptors is a woman between 18 and 29 years old with Graves disease.

This clonotype came up many times. The chain carries TRBV6-1 and TRBJ1-5; D possibly corresponds to TRBD1 (5 bases). The CDR3 loop spans 14 amino acids. Germline assignment: CDR1 MNHNS and CDR2 SASEGT. V dropped 6 bases and J dropped 6 bases, with 15 bases sitting between them. This CDR3 reads CASSLGHTLQPQHF. DNA of the CDR3: TGTGCCAGCAGCCTTGGACACACCCTTCAGCCCCAGCATTTT.

About this clonotype: Possible read error: a much larger clone is one base away. The CDR3 protein is CASMLDRVDNEQLF. The CDR3 DNA reads TGTGCCAGCATGTTGGACAGGGTGGATAATGAGCAGCTCTTC. The chain carries TRBV28 and TRBJ2-4; 8 bases line up with TRBD1. CDR3 length: 14 residues. Germline V gene sequence: CDR1 MDHEN, CDR2 SYDVKM.

This clonotype was recorded at least ten times. J is TRBJ1-1 and V is TRBV28; D perhaps matches TRBD1 (5 bases). The germline V gene has CDR1 MDHEN and CDR2 SYDVKM. This CDR3 contains 13 residues. V lost 7 bases to trimming and J lost 6 bases, with 15 bases between them. The CDR3 spells CASIFSGSPEAFF. As DNA, the CDR3 is TGTGCCAGCATCTTTTCAGGGTCCCCTGAAGCTTTCTTT. The whole variable domain, remainder taken from reference TRBV28 and TRBJ1-1, is DVKVTQSSRYLVKRTGEKVFLECVQDMDHENMFWYRQDPGLGLRLIYFSYDVKMKEKGDIPEGYSVSREKKERFSLILESASTNQTSMYLCASIFSGSPEAFFGQGTRLTVV.

This clonotype has a count of ten or more. The chain joins TRBV27 to TRBJ2-3, with 7 bases matching TRBD1. Trimming took 6 bases from V and 1 from J; bases not matched to a gene: 7. CDR3 length equals 15 residues. The germline V gene has CDR1 MNHEY and CDR2 SMNVEV (reference sequence). The CDR3 sequence is CASRDRDSRTDTQYF. The CDR3 coding sequence is TGTGCCAGCAGGGACCGGGACAGCCGCACAGATACGCAGTATTTT.

This clonotype showed up many times. V is TRBV7-9 and J is TRBJ2-7; 9 nucleotides align to TRBD1. Germline CDR1 and CDR2: SEHNR and FQNEAQ (reference sequence). V was pared by 5 bases and J by 0 bases, with 5 bases of the junction left unmatched. The CDR3 has 15 amino acids. Here the CDR3 DNA reads TGTGCCAGCAGCCTCCGGACAGGGGACTCCTACGAGCAGTACTTC. It translates to CASSLRTGDSYEQYF.

This sequence joins TRBV7-9 and TRBJ2-3; D uncertain. The end of the DNA aligns better with TRBJ2-5, so the J call may be wrong. Germline-derived CDR1 and CDR2 are SEHNR and FQNEAQ (reference sequence). The CDR3 loop spans 14 amino acids. The CDR3 sequence is CASSLSAPTETQYF. In DNA form, the CDR3 reads TGTGCCAGCAGCCTTTCGGCCCCGACGGAGACCCAGTACTTC.

The chain employs TRBV12-3 or TRBV12-4 and TRBJ1-6; 8 nucleotides line up with TRBD1. V gave up 4 bases and J gave up 7 bases; unmatched junction bases: 9. This CDR3 has 16 residues. The DNA for the CDR3 is TGTGCCAGCAGTTCCTCACGGACAGGGACGAATTCACCCCTCCACTTT. This encodes CASSSSRTGTNSPLHF.

In its sample, this clonotype was seen many times. The chain employs TRBV11-3 and TRBJ2-2; no clear D gene. Germline CDR1 reads SGHNT; CDR2 reads YENEEA. Trimming removed 1 base from V and 4 bases from J, with 7 bases in between. This CDR3 comprises 14 residues. CDR3 DNA: TGTGCCAGCAGCTTAGGCAGATTCACCGGGGAGCTGTTTTTT. This gives the protein CASSLGRFTGELFF.

The chain couples TRBV28 to TRBJ1-5; D perhaps matches TRBD1 (5 bases). This CDR3 comprises 12 residues. Germline V gene data show CDR1 as MDHEN and CDR2 as SYDVKM. V dropped 8 bases and J dropped 9 bases, with 14 bases sitting between them. The CDR3 DNA reads as TGTGCCAGCGGTTGGGGGGGATGGCCCCAGCATTTT. Translation gives CASGWGGWPQHF.

This clonotype was counted many times. J is TRBJ1-1 and V is TRBV27; D perhaps matches TRBD1 (6 bases). The V gene's germline CDR1 is MNHEY and CDR2 SMNVEV (reference sequence). This CDR3 has 17 residues. The CDR3, as DNA: TGTGTTTACCCCTCGGACAGATCACTAAGCATGAACACTGAAGCTTTCTTT. Translating gives CVYPSDRSLSMNTEAFF.

Turning to this clonotype: Since a much larger clone is just one base distant, this may be a read error. CDR3 amino acids: CASSLAGGLSDNGYSF. CDR3 in DNA: TGCGCCAGCAGCCTGGCTGGGGGCCTCTCAGATAATGGCTACTCCTTC. This rearrangement joins TRBV5-1 to TRBJ1-2; a weak D match, TRBD1 (6 bases). CDR1 is SGHRS, CDR2 YFSETQ, per germline. The CDR3 runs 16 residues.

This clonotype was detected only a few times. This chain uses TRBV4-3 with TRBJ2-7, with 7 bases fitting TRBD1. The V and J ends lost 3 bases and 2 bases, in that order; junction bases with no gene match: 4. The CDR3 runs 14 residues. Germline CDR1 is LGHNA and CDR2 is YSLEER. The CDR3: CASSQYRGAYEQYF. The CDR3 DNA is TGCGCCAGCAGCCAGTACAGGGGAGCCTACGAGCAGTACTTC.

This chain uses TRBV27 with TRBJ1-2, with D hard to call. The ends were cut back, 6 bases at V and 4 bases at J, with 18 bases in the middle. This CDR3 region has 15 residues. Germline V gene data show CDR1 as MNHEY and CDR2 as SMNVEV (reference sequence). CDR3 loop: CASSYDGIRTYGYTF. The CDR3 DNA follows: TGTGCCAGCAGCTATGATGGGATTCGCACCTATGGCTACACCTTC.

J is TRBJ1-1 and V is TRBV6-1; no firm D call. V was shortened by 6 bases and J by 6 bases, with 29 bases between the two germline ends. CDR1 and CDR2 (germline): MNHNS, SASEGT. This CDR3 has 18 residues. The CDR3 is CASSHIFRGRGVIAEAFF. The CDR3, as DNA: TGTGCCAGCAGCCACATATTCCGGGGTAGAGGAGTCATTGCTGAAGCTTTCTTT.

This clonotype was seen ten or more times. This chain links TRBV20-1 with TRBJ2-7; 10 bases align to TRBD2. Trimming at V came to 3 bases and at J to 6 bases, leaving 8 bases not matched to a gene. The CDR3 consists of 14 residues. Looked up from germline, CDR1 is DFQATT and CDR2 is SNEGSKA (reference sequence). The CDR3 bases are TGCAGTGCTAGTTCCCTAGCGGGAGTACTCGAGCAGTACTTC. Protein sequence: CSASSLAGVLEQYF.

The chain joins TRBV5-1 to TRBJ2-7, with TRBD1 matching 7 bases. J gave up 5 bases and V 2 bases, and 4 bases lay outside the gene matches. Germline lookup yields CDR1 SGHRS and CDR2 YFSETQ. The CDR3 has 13 residues. This CDR3 is CASSFRQGDEQYF. In DNA, the CDR3 is TGCGCCAGCAGCTTCCGACAGGGAGACGAGCAGTACTTC.

There are many counts of this clonotype. This sequence joins TRBV11-2 and TRBJ1-1; no clear D gene. The length of the CDR3 is 13 residues. In germline, CDR1 is SGHAT, CDR2 FQNNGV. The V end lost 6 bases, the J end lost 0 bases, and 8 bases lay between the germline ends. CDR3 nucleotides: TGTGCCAGCAGTGCATCCCTGAACACTGAAGCTTTCTTT. Residues: CASSASLNTEAFF.

In DNA, the CDR3 is TGTGCCAGCAGTTACGCTGCATCGGCAGCCAAAAACATTCAGTACTTC. Protein sequence: CASSYAASAAKNIQYF. The chain links TRBV6-2 or TRBV6-3 to TRBJ2-4; D gene ambiguous. CDR1 and CDR2 (germline): MNHEY, SVGEGT. This CDR3 comprises 16 residues. Trimming pared 2 bases from V and 0 bases from J, leaving 11 bases between.

The table lists this clonotype with many counts. The rearrangement uses TRBV12-5 and TRBJ2-5; D not resolved. The V end lost 2 bases, the J end lost 4 bases, and 8 bases lay between the germline ends. The CDR3 has 13 residues. The germline V gene has CDR1 LGHNT and CDR2 FRNRAP. CDR3 sequence (DNA): TGTGCTAGTGGTTTGCGCGAGTTAGAGACCCAGTACTTC. Its translation is CASGLRELETQYF. Complete variable domain (other parts from reference TRBV12-5 and TRBJ2-5): DARVTQTPRHKVTEMGQEVTMRCQPILGHNTVFWYRQTMMQGLELLAYFRNRAPLDDSGMPKDRFSAEMPDATLATLKIQPSEPRDSAVYFCASGLRELETQYFGPGTRLLVL.

This clonotype was found many times. V and J are TRBV3-1 and TRBJ1-2; 8 nucleotides agree with TRBD1. The CDR3 is made up of 15 amino acids. From germline, CDR1 is LGHDT and CDR2 YNNKEL (reference sequence). J gave up 2 bases and V 0 bases, and 2 bases lay outside the gene matches. CDR3: CASSQDPGGNYGYTF. The CDR3 region has the DNA TGTGCCAGCAGCCAAGATCCAGGGGGCAACTATGGCTACACCTTC. The variable domain in full, with the rest retrieved from reference TRBV3-1 and TRBJ1-2, is DTAVSQTPKYLVTQMGNDKSIKCEQNLGHDTMYWYKQDSKKFLKIMFSYNNKELIINETVPNRFSPKSPDKAHLNLHINSLELGDSAVYFCASSQDPGGNYGYTFGSGTRLTVV.

This clonotype was recorded a few times. The chain carries TRBV20-1 and TRBJ2-7, with 7 bases fitting TRBD1. Unmatched junction bases numbered 5, after V lost 0 bases and J lost 6 bases. This CDR3 contains 13 residues. CDR1 DFQATT and CDR2 SNEGSKA come from the germline V gene (reference sequence). Written as DNA, the CDR3 is TGCAGTGCTAGAGATGTAAGGGGGCCCGAGCAGTACTTC. It codes for CSARDVRGPEQYF.

This clonotype was found many times. This chain uses TRBV4-3 with TRBJ2-5, with D tentatively TRBD1 (6 bases). V dropped 2 bases and J dropped 5 bases, with 15 bases sitting between them. The germline gives CDR1 LGHNA, CDR2 YSLEER. This CDR3 is built from 15 residues. The CDR3 DNA reads as TGCGCCAGCAGCCAACAACAGGGAAGTGGGGAGACCCAGTACTTC. Encoded protein: CASSQQQGSGETQYF.

The CDR3, as DNA: TGTGCCAGCAGTTCTGCTAGGCGGCTGTTTTTT. Translated: CASSSARRLFF. This chain uses TRBV27 with TRBJ1-4, with unresolved D. V was trimmed by 4 bases and J by 14 bases, leaving 11 bases between them. The CDR3 has 11 residues. CDR1 is MNHEY and CDR2 is SMNVEV in the germline V gene (reference sequence).

A word on this clonotype: A much larger clone differs by one base, so this may be a read error. The chain employs TRBV7-9 and TRBJ2-5; unclear D gene. Germline CDR1 reads SEHNR; CDR2 reads FQNEAQ (reference sequence). The CDR3 is 14 residues long. The CDR3 DNA is TGTGCCAGCAACTTAGTTCTCGAAGGAGAGACCCAGTACTTC. Protein: CASNLVLEGETQYF.

This clonotype has a handful of counts. The genes are TRBV20-1 and TRBJ1-6; 7 bases match TRBD1. Per germline, CDR1 DFQATT and CDR2 SNEGSKA (reference sequence). Germline trimming cut 3 bases from V and 4 bases from J; bases unmatched to any gene: 12. The CDR3 is 17 residues long. CDR3 sequence (DNA): TGCAGTGCTAGTAATAAAGGGGGCGTAGATTATAATTCACCCCTCCACTTT. This encodes CSASNKGGVDYNSPLHF.

This clonotype showed up just a few times. The genes are TRBV6-2 or TRBV6-3 and TRBJ2-6; D possibly corresponds to TRBD2 (5 bases). V shed 6 bases and J shed 1 base, with 22 bases lying between them. The germline V gene encodes CDR1 MNHEY and CDR2 SVGEGT. There are 19 residues in the CDR3. CDR3 in DNA: TGTGCCAGCAGCCCAAAGCGGACTCGGGGAGTTTCTGGGGCCAACGTCCTGACTTTC. It translates to CASSPKRTRGVSGANVLTF.

This clonotype was counted ten times or more. The chain combines TRBV5-1 with TRBJ1-2; D is unclear. The CDR3 length is 15 residues. Germline loops: CDR1 SGHRS, CDR2 YFSETQ. V lost 4 bases, J lost 6 bases, and 19 bases lay in between. The CDR3 is CASSPNASPMDGYTF. CDR3 nucleotides: TGCGCCAGCAGCCCCAACGCATCGCCTATGGATGGCTACACCTTC.

This clonotype showed up just a few times. The gene calls are TRBV20-1 and TRBJ2-5; D gene uncertain. The ends were cut back, 4 bases at V and 5 bases at J, with 14 bases in the middle. CDR1 and CDR2 (germline): DFQATT, SNEGSKA (reference sequence). The CDR3 covers 13 residues. The CDR3 DNA reads as TGCAGTGCTATTGACCTGAAAAGGGAGACCCAGTACTTC. It specifies CSAIDLKRETQYF.

The rearrangement joins TRBV6-1 to TRBJ1-3; 7 nucleotides align to TRBD1. CDR3 length: 14 amino acids. Germline CDR1 and CDR2: MNHNS and SASEGT. The junction had 6 bases not matched to a gene; V was cut back by 6 bases and J by 4 bases. This CDR3 is CASRPGGGGNTIYF. CDR3 nucleotides: TGTGCCAGCAGACCCGGAGGGGGCGGAAACACCATATATTTT.

This clonotype has at least ten counts. This rearrangement joins TRBV7-2 to TRBJ1-1, with 7 nucleotides matching TRBD1. The V gene's germline CDR1 is SGHTA and CDR2 FQGNSA. This CDR3 is built from 15 residues. V dropped 5 bases and J dropped 5; count of bases not matched to a gene: 11. The CDR3: CASSPLEGARTEAFF. The CDR3, as DNA: TGTGCCAGCAGCCCACTTGAGGGGGCGAGGACTGAAGCTTTCTTT.

This clonotype occurred many times. This chain uses TRBV6-2 or TRBV6-3 with TRBJ2-7; the D gene could be TRBD1 or TRBD2 (5 bases each). Germline V CDR1 and CDR2: MNHEY, SVGEGT. V was pared by 5 bases and J by 4 bases, with 15 bases between. The CDR3 covers 14 residues. The DNA for the CDR3 is TGTGCCAGCAGTCGTTGGGGAGAGGGGTACGAGCAGTACTTC. Translated, it gives CASSRWGEGYEQYF.

This clonotype was observed a single time. The chain joins TRBV4-1 to TRBJ2-7; 7 nucleotides line up with TRBD2. J lost 1 base, V lost 1 base, and 7 bases had no gene match. The CDR3 totals 16 residues. CDR1 is MGHRA and CDR2 is YSYEKL in the germline V gene. The CDR3 reads CASSQGIRAGSYEQYF. The CDR3 nucleotides are TGCGCCAGCAGCCAAGGAATCAGAGCGGGATCCTACGAGCAGTACTTC.